This is a list of T cell receptor beta chains from one sample in a study of OX40 agonist ivuxolimab in advanced cancers. TCRdb keeps only in-frame clones here, not all; method: immunoSEQ multiplex PCR. Counted here are 70,000 to 90,000 clones, around four fifths occurring once; the ten biggest clones make up around 1.8%. The sequencing used CD4+ or CD8+ T cells sorted from blood, collected in a trial of the OX40 agonist ivuxolimab. These receptors came from an adult with an advanced solid tumor such as melanoma, head and neck, liver or kidney cancer. CDR3s include the opening cysteine and the closing phenylalanine or tryptophan. The order of the fields is V gene, CDR3 length, J gene, D gene, clone size, CDR3 protein, CDR3 DNA. D genes are given only for firm matches. Not every row has a clone size; where given, it reads once, few, many or a size class.

V: TRBV5-6
length: 13
J: TRBJ2-5
D: -
size: once
CDR3: CASSLYGDETQYF
DNA: TGTGCCAGCAGCTTGTACGGGGACGAGACCCAGTACTTC

V: TRBV21-1
length: 16
J: TRBJ1-1
D: -
size: -
CDR3: CASSNANRTPGAEAFF
DNA: TGTGCCAGCAGCAATGCTAACAGGACCCCGGGCGCTGAAGCTTTCTTT

V: TRBV13
length: 21
J: TRBJ2-2
D: TRBD2
size: -
CDR3: CASSHQPTSGRKYLPAGELFF
DNA: TGTGCCAGCAGCCACCAACCGACTAGCGGGAGGAAATACCTGCCCGCCGGGGAGCTGTTTTTT

V: TRBV4-1
length: 17
J: TRBJ2-3
D: -
size: -
CDR3: CASSQDGGGGPTDTQYF
DNA: TGCGCCAGCAGCCAAGATGGGGGCGGGGGCCCCACAGATACGCAGTATTTT

V: TRBV7-2
length: 14
J: TRBJ1-5
D: -
size: -
CDR3: CASSLIPRDQPQHF
DNA: TGTGCCAGCAGCTTAATCCCCCGGGATCAGCCCCAGCATTTT

V: TRBV19
length: 17
J: TRBJ2-2
D: TRBD2
size: -
CDR3: CASRGLAGGPDTGELFF
DNA: TGTGCCAGTCGGGGACTAGCGGGAGGGCCCGACACCGGGGAGCTGTTTTTT

V: TRBV6-6
length: 16
J: TRBJ1-3
D: -
size: -
CDR3: CASSIRGETAGNTIYF
DNA: TGTGCCAGCAGCATACGGGGAGAGACAGCCGGAAACACCATATATTTT

V: TRBV19
length: 16
J: TRBJ1-5
D: -
size: -
CDR3: CASSPRKQGSNQPQHF
DNA: TGTGCCAGTAGTCCACGAAAACAGGGTAGCAATCAGCCCCAGCATTTT

V: TRBV10-3
length: 14
J: TRBJ2-1
D: TRBD2
size: -
CDR3: CAVRTSGSHNEQFF
DNA: TGTGCCGTCCGGACTAGCGGGAGCCACAATGAGCAGTTCTTC

V: TRBV5-1
length: 14
J: TRBJ1-6
D: -
size: once
CDR3: CASSLGGYNSPLHF
DNA: TGCGCCAGCAGCTTGGGGGGCTATAATTCACCCCTCCACTTT

V: TRBV4-2
length: 16
J: TRBJ2-7
D: TRBD2
size: -
CDR3: CASRLTSGGGSYEQYF
DNA: TGTGCCAGCAGACTTACTAGCGGGGGGGGATCCTACGAGCAGTACTTC

V: TRBV20-1
length: 11
J: TRBJ2-1
D: TRBD2
size: -
CDR3: CSAKRGEEQFF
DNA: TGCAGTGCAAAGCGGGGGGAGGAGCAGTTCTTC

V: TRBV6-1
length: 15
J: TRBJ2-2
D: -
size: -
CDR3: CATEGDAANTGELFF
DNA: TGTGCCACCGAGGGGGACGCAGCGAACACCGGGGAGCTGTTTTTT

V: TRBV4-2
length: 12
J: TRBJ1-1
D: TRBD1
size: -
CDR3: CASSQRTGEAFF
DNA: TGTGCCAGCAGCCAACGGACAGGAGAAGCTTTCTTT

V: TRBV6-5
length: 14
J: TRBJ1-1
D: TRBD1
size: once
CDR3: CASSRQGGNTEAFF
DNA: TGTGCCAGCAGTCGACAGGGCGGAAACACTGAAGCTTTCTTT

V: TRBV5-1
length: 17
J: TRBJ2-7
D: -
size: -
CDR3: CASSLARGLSNHYEQYF
DNA: TGCGCCAGCAGCTTGGCGCGGGGGCTTTCAAATCACTACGAGCAGTACTTC

V: TRBV4-3
length: 15
J: TRBJ1-4
D: -
size: -
CDR3: CASSELKGGGEKLFF
DNA: TGCGCCAGCAGCGAACTTAAGGGGGGTGGCGAAAAACTGTTTTTT